This TCR beta chain came from a study of blood T cells in healthy people across ages. This clonotype was recorded a few times. A sample-barcoded 5' primer and a J-beta primer mix were used in a second PCR of roughly 7 to 11 cycles. TCRdb redid the calling of the 5' RACE reads with MiXCR, one entry per CDR3 protein. The sample has around 780,000 distinct CDR3 sequences, more than 50% seen once; the top ten hold about 26%. The CDR3 has 15 residues. The ends were cut back, 2 bases at V and 0 bases at J, with 9 bases in the middle. The germline V gene encodes CDR1 SGDLS and CDR2 YYNGEE. This rearrangement joins TRBV9 to TRBJ2-1; D may be TRBD2 (5 bases). The sequence was collected from a man in his forties or fifties in good health. Material: blood. CDR3 amino acids: CASSVSGSSYNEQFF. In DNA, the CDR3 is TGTGCCAGCAGCGTCAGCGGTAGCTCCTACAATGAGCAGTTCTTC.